The clone carrying this TCR beta chain appeared a few times. Its antigen is as yet unknown. The same CDR3 can be traced to other DNA sequences in this sample. The data originate from a study of graft-versus-host responses after intestinal transplantation. Study-wide background: Each recipient received a multivisceral, liver-intestinal, or isolated intestinal graft. The recipients all started with anti-thymocyte globulin induction and then took tacrolimus and steroids for about three years.

Only in-frame clones appear in the TCRdb table, and some are missing; sequencing was by immunoSEQ multiplex PCR. Seen here are about 110,000 clones, roughly 89% observed once, and the top ten hold less than 0.8%. Germline CDR1 is MGHRA and CDR2 is YSYEKL. V lost 0 bases and J 4 bases, leaving 9 bases between the germline ends. CDR3 length: 14 amino acids. Broader study findings: Circulating GvH clone levels at their peak were associated with HvG declines (early post-transplant).

The chain is built from TRBV4-1 and TRBJ2-5, with unresolved D. The sample consisted of unstimulated CD4+ T cells sorted from spleen or lymph node cells, taken before transplant. The TCR comes from a human donor who was the organ donor for an intestinal transplant. The DNA of the CDR3 is TGCGCCAGCAGCCAAGATCTCCCCCGAGAGACCCAGTACTTC. This codes for CASSQDLPRETQYF.